Here is one T cell receptor beta chain with its context. What it recognizes is unknown. This sample was included in a study of cytomegalovirus exposure and HLA in healthy donors. Whole-study findings and limits: In terms of immune exposure information, only CMV serostatus was available.

V shed 4 bases and J shed 2 bases, with 12 bases lying between them. CDR3 length equals 14 residues. The germline CDR1 and CDR2 sequences are SGHVS and FNYEAQ. PCR amplification relied on 60 Vbeta primers (plus 13 Jbeta primers). Measured with immunoSEQ multiplex PCR; TCRdb has only the in-frame clones, and not every one. The sample includes 150,000 to 200,000 clones, 75% of them seen just once. J is TRBJ2-7 and V is TRBV7-6; D perhaps matches TRBD1 (6 bases). The receptor's source is a woman aged 35 to 49 in good health and CMV-seropositive. Sequencing input: PBMCs. The CDR3 loop reads CASSSETGPYEQYF. The CDR3 DNA sequence: TGTGCCAGCAGCTCAGAGACAGGTCCCTACGAGCAGTACTTC.